This T cell receptor (beta chain) was identified during a study of blood T cell repertoires in COVID-19. About the research overall: Acute-phase and convalescent COVID-19 samples originated in the United States, Italy and Spain. Sources were T cells, B-cell-depleted T cells, or PBMCs; the material itself was cDNA or gDNA.

J was trimmed by 5 bases and V by 0 bases; bases with no gene match: 2. The CDR3 is 15 amino acids. CDR1 and CDR2 (germline): MNHEY, SVGAGI. In the study's own analysis: Researchers report that nucleated cell counts were estimated from reference gene primer amplification. The protocol was immunoSEQ multiplex PCR, while the TCRdb copy is restricted to in-frame clones and leaves out a portion. That table gives V, J and clone size, and the DNA gave D and trimming. The data hold under 200,000 clones, with around 89% observed a single time. The chain is built from TRBV6-5 and TRBJ2-1, with 9 bases identical to TRBD1. This TCR was sampled from a man between 35 and 55 years old with active or convalescent COVID-19. Sequenced sample: peripheral blood. The CDR3 loop is CASSYSGQGHNEQFF. CDR3 sequence (DNA): TGTGCCAGCAGTTACTCCGGACAGGGGCACAATGAGCAGTTCTTC.